This T cell receptor beta chain was sequenced for a study of graft-versus-host responses after intestinal transplantation. Across the whole study: Grafts that recipients had were multivisceral, liver-intestinal, or isolated intestinal transplants. All recipients were given anti-thymocyte globulin induction, and tacrolimus and steroids were then administered for roughly three years.

Here immunoSEQ multiplex PCR was the method, and the copy in TCRdb shows in-frame clones only, minus some. The table includes roughly 100,000 clones, around 93% detected once. V was pared by 5 bases and J by 9 bases, with 19 bases between. The CDR3 runs 14 residues. Germline CDR1 MNHEY, CDR2 SVGAGI. In the case of this clone: The target antigen is unknown.

General observations from the study: Declining HvG levels early post-transplant were linked to peak circulating GvH clone levels. There were GvH clones found in recipient marrow, and some of them appeared first in ileum or blood.

This TCR was sampled from a human donor who was the organ donor for an intestinal transplant. The V gene is TRBV6-5, the J gene TRBJ1-2, with D uncertain. The specimen comprised unstimulated CD8+ T cells sorted from spleen or lymph node cells, sampled before transplant. This CDR3 is CASSPRVSAGSYTF. The CDR3 nucleotides read TGTGCCAGCAGTCCACGCGTTTCTGCCGGGAGCTACACCTTC.